This T cell receptor beta chain comes out of a study of blood T cell repertoires in COVID-19. Trimming stripped 5 bases from V and 7 bases from J, with 14 bases between. Per the germline V gene, CDR1 is SGHDN and CDR2 is FVKESK. This CDR3 has 13 amino acids. In the source study's methods: The authors estimated nucleated cell counts from reference gene primer amplification. Sequenced by immunoSEQ multiplex PCR; TCRdb stores in-frame clones only, minus some. Clone size and V and J calls were adopted from that table, with D and trimming inferred from the DNA. Altogether approximately 220,000 clones are present, about 86% being singletons, with the ten largest covering 3.5% to 4%. Participants spanned ages about 18 to 100 years and resided in 20 to 25 US areas. Clinical history reported by participants formed the basis on which cohorts were assigned.

The J gene is TRBJ1-2, the V gene TRBV14; D gene uncertain. Specimen: PBMCs or T cells enriched from blood (not recorded which). This clonotype was sampled from a woman in her thirties or forties with acute COVID-19. This CDR3 is CASSVYRTIGYTF. As DNA, the CDR3 is TGTGCCAGCAGCGTCTACAGAACCATTGGCTACACCTTC. Full variable domain (outside the CDR3, taken from reference TRBV14 and TRBJ1-2): EAGVTQFPSHSVIEKGQTVTLRCDPISGHDNLYWYRRVMGKEIKFLLHFVKESKQDESGMPNNRFLAERTGGTYSTLKVQPAELEDSGVYFCASSVYRTIGYTFGSGTRLTVV.